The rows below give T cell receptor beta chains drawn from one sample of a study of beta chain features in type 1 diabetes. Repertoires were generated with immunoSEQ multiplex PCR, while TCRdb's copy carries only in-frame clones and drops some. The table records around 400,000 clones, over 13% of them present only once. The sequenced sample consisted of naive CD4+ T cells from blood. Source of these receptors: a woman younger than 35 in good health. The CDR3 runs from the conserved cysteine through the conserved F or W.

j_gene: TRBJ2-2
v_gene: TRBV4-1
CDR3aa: CASSRQGQGSGELFF

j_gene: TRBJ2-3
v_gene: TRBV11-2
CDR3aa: CASSRRLAGEGDTQYF

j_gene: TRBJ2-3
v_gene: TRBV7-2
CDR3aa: CASSSQSGTSARGGQYF

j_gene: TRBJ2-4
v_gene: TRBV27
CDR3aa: CASSFRGDIQYF

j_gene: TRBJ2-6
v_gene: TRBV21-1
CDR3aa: CASSKGRTGTNSGANVLTF

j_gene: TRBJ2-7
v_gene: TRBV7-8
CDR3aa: CASSLALSGSSYEQYF

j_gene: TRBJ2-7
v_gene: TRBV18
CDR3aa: CASSRGTGDYEQYF

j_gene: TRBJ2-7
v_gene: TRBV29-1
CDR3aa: CSVGGQVSYEQYF

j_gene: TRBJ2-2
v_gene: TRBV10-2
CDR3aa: CASTRSGRNTGELFF

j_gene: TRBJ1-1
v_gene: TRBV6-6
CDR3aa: CASYRGNTEAFF

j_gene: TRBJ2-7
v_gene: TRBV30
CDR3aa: CAWSVAWGEYF

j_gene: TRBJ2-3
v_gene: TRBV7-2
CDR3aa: CASSLVWVAGTDTQYF

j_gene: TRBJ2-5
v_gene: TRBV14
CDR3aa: CASSHTLDSQETQYF

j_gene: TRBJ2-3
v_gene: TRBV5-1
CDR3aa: CASSLGPSGSTDTQYF

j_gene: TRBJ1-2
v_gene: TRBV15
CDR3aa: CATSRARYANYGYTF

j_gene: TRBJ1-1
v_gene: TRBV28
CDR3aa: CASSLDRGRNTEAFF

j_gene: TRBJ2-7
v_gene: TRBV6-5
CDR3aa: CASSSQLAGGSYEQYF

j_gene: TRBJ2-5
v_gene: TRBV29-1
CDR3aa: CSVTPPSPNLSGRETQYF

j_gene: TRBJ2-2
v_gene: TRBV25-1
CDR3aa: CASSRSTGSTGELFF

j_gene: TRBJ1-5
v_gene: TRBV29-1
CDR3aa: CSVASHQNQPQHF

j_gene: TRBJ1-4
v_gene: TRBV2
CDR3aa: CASRETGTTNEKLFF

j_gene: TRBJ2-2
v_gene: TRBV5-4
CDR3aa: CASRTGTGANTGELFF

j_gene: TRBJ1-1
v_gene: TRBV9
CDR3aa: CASSTTGSLEITEAFF

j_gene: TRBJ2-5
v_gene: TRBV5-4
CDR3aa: CASSGATSPETQYF

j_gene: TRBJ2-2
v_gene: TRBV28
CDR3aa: CASSLSQNTGELFF

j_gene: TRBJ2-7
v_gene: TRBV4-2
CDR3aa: CASSQVADSYEQYF

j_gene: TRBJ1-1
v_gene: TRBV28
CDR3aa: CASSLGQTEAFF

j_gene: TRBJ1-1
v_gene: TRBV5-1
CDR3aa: CASSLSAGVNTEAFF

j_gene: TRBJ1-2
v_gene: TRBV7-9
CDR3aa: CASSLVGAWDGYTF

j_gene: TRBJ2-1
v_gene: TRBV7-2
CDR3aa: CASSLAWRGLYNEQFF

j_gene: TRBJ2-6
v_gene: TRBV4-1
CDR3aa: CASSQAPAGTGSSGANVLTF

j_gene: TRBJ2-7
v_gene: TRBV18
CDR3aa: CASSPGTYEQYF

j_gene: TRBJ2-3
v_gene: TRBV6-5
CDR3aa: CASSYEAAGRTDTQYF

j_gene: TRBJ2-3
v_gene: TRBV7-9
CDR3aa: CASSFSGKGTDTQYF

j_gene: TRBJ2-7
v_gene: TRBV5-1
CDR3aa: CASSFEGVDEQYF

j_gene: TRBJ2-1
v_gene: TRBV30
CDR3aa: CAWTRDRRYNEQFF

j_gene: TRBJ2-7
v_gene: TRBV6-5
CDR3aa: CASSSWAEQYF

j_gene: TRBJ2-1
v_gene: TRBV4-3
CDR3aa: CASSQLAGGYNEQFF

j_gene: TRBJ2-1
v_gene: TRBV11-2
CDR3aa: CASSFLAGGYNEQFF

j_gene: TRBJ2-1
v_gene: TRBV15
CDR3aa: CATSRGLAGGNEQFF

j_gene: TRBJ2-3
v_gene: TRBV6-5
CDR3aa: CATQVDRGPDTQYF

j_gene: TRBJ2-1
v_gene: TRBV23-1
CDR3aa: CASCLGLAGYNEQFF

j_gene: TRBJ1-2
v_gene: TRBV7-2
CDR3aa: CASSADRARFYGYTF

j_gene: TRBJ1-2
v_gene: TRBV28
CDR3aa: CASSWTYGYTF

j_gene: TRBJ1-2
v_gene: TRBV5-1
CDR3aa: CASSLDRTGTYNYGYTF

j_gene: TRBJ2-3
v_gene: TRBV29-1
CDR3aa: CSVERESDTQYF

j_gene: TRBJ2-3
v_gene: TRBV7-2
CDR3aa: CASSFIAGGGTDTQYF

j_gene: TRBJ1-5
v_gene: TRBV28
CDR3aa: CASRTVPNQPQHF

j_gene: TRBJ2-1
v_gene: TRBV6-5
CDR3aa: CASSSRGGSYNEQFF

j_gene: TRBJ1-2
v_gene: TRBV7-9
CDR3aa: CASSPGDRANYGYTF